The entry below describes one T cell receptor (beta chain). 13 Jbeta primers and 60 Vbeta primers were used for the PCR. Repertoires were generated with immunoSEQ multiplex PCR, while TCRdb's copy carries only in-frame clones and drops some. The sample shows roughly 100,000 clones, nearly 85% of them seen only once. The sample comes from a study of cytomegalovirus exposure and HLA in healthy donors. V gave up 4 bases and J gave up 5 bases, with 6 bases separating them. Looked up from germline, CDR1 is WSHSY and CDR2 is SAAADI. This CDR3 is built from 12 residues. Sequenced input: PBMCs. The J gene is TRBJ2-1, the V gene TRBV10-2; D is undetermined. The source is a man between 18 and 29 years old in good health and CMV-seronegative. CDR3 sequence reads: CASSVGNNEQFF. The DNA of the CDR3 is TGCGCCAGCAGTGTGGGCAACAATGAGCAGTTCTTC.